The present T cell receptor beta chain was sequenced within a study of CD8+ T cells in alopecia areata. V was pared by 2 bases and J by 2 bases, with 10 bases between. The CDR3 extends over 14 amino acids. CDR1 SEHNR and CDR2 FQNEAQ come from the germline V gene (reference sequence). cDNA prepared by RNA extraction and subsequent reverse transcription served as the template for sequencing. Assay used: immunoSEQ multiplex PCR; TCRdb lists only in-frame clones, some missing. The table has over 150,000 clones, around three fifths seen once. Concerning this clone itself: Its specificity is not known.

The study, taken as a whole, reports: Across lesional scalp, and particularly alopecia totalis/universalis, clonality surpassed that of normal scalp. When scalp samples are sequenced, resident alphabeta T cells of normal skin are also captured.

T lymphocytes (CD4+ and CD8+) were sorted from PBMCs. Sequencing was performed on CD8+ T cells sorted from blood. This chain uses TRBV7-9 with TRBJ2-7; D is perhaps TRBD1 (5 bases). The sequence came from a human donor in good health. CDR3 sequence reads: CASSLPRETYEQYF. The CDR3 DNA reads TGTGCCAGCAGCTTACCCAGGGAAACCTACGAGCAGTACTTC.